This T cell receptor (beta chain) is from a study of blood T cell repertoires in COVID-19. The wider study: Sites in the United States, Italy and Spain provided acute and convalescent COVID-19 samples. The cDNA or gDNA used as material had been derived from T cells, B-cell-depleted T cells, or PBMCs.

Per the original methods: Amplifying reference gene primers gave estimates of nucleated cell counts. Generated by immunoSEQ multiplex PCR, the TCRdb table keeps only in-frame clones and is missing some. Clone size and V and J calls were adopted from that table, with D and trimming inferred from the DNA. The sample yields 140,000 or so clones, 87% seen once. The origin of this receptor is a woman aged 50 to 60 with active or convalescent COVID-19. Sequencing was carried out using peripheral blood.

CDR3 residues: CASNRVWAFF. Here the CDR3 DNA reads TGTGCCAGCAACAGGGTTTGGGCTTTCTTT. V gene TRBV6-7 combines with J gene TRBJ1-1; possibly TRBD1 for D (6 bases). TRBV6-7 has ORF status, its function being uncertain. The CDR3 loop spans 10 amino acids. V shed 7 bases and J shed 11 bases, with 11 bases lying between them.